Presented here are 31 T cell receptor beta chains from one specimen sequenced in a study of CD8+CD57+ T cells in acquired aplastic anemia. According to the study, genomic DNA was the template for TCR beta VDJ and CDR3 profiling. TCRdb reanalysed the reads using MiXCR and keeps one entry per CDR3 protein. The top ten clones hold about 1.1% of a sample with about 160,000 distinct CDR3 sequences, roughly 45% of them seen once. The sequenced sample consisted of sorted CD4+, CD8+, or CD8+CD57+ T cells (not recorded which) from PBMCs. These receptors all come from a human donor in good health.

The gene calls are TRBV2 and TRBJ1-1, with a tentative D call TRBD1 (6 bases). The V gene's germline CDR1 is SNHLY and CDR2 FYNNEI. The CDR3 consists of 12 residues. V dropped 5 bases and J dropped 8 bases, with 12 bases sitting between them. Here the CDR3 DNA reads TGTGCCAGCAGTTCGAGGGGGGAAGAAGCTTTCTTT. It specifies CASSSRGEEAFF. Variable domain in full (rest from reference TRBV2 and TRBJ1-1): EPEVTQTPSHQVTQMGQEVILRCVPISNHLYFYWYRQILGQKVEFLVSFYNNEISEKSEIFDDQFSVERPDGSNFTLKIRSTKLEDSAMYFCASSSRGEEAFFGQGTRLTVV.

As concerns this clonotype: Given a much more abundant clone one base away, this may be a read error. The genes are TRBV11-1 and TRBJ2-2; TRBD2 agrees at 9 bases. Germline CDR1 SGHAT, CDR2 FQDESV (reference sequence). The length of the CDR3 is 18 residues. CDR3: CVSSPTAAGTSSSGELFF. The CDR3 DNA is TGTGTCAGCAGCCCTACAGCCGCCGGGACTAGCTCTTCCGGGGAGCTGTTTTTT.

This clonotype was counted at least ten times. The chain joins TRBV6-6 to TRBJ1-6, with 8 bases that match TRBD1. Germline V CDR1 and CDR2: MNHNY, SVGAGI (reference sequence). The ends lost 4 bases at V and 10 bases at J; junction bases unmatched: 9. This CDR3 comprises 15 residues. Written as DNA, the CDR3 is TGTGCCAGCAGTTCTCGCGACAGGGGTAACTCACCCCTCCACTTT. Translating it yields CASSSRDRGNSPLHF.

The rearrangement joins TRBV24-1 to TRBJ2-7; D might be TRBD1 (5 bases). V was clipped by 2 bases and J by 3 bases, with 10 bases between them. The germline V gene has CDR1 KGHDR and CDR2 SFDVKD. The CDR3 spans 14 residues. In DNA, the CDR3 is TGTGCCACCAGTGATTGTCCAGGGAACTACGAGCAGTACTTC. Its protein is CATSDCPGNYEQYF.

The rearrangement uses TRBV5-1 and TRBJ2-7, with 7 bases identical to TRBD1. The V segment lost 3 bases and the J segment 6 bases; nucleotides outside the gene matches: 3. Germline V gives CDR1 SGHRS, CDR2 YFSETQ. The CDR3 totals 12 residues. The DNA of the CDR3 is TGCGCCAGCAGCTGGACAGGACCCGAGCAGTACTTC. As protein: CASSWTGPEQYF.

The chain carries TRBV5-6 and TRBJ2-1; TRBD1 agrees at 11 bases. The CDR3 is made up of 14 amino acids. Germline CDR1 SGHDT, CDR2 YYEEEE. V lost 4 bases, J lost 9 bases, and 6 bases stayed unmatched. In DNA form, the CDR3 reads TGTGCCAGCAGCCCGGGACAGGGGGTCCGTGAGCAGTTCTTC. Its protein is CASSPGQGVREQFF.

The gene calls are TRBV5-1 and TRBJ2-1, with TRBD2 identical over 8 bases. The CDR3 extends over 18 amino acids. With 6 bases clipped from V and 0 bases from J, the junction kept 14 bases outside the gene matches. Per the germline V gene, CDR1 is SGHRS and CDR2 is YFSETQ. CDR3 DNA sequence: TGCGCCAGCAAAACGGGACTAGGCGGCGCGTTCTCCTACAATGAGCAGTTCTTC. Translating it yields CASKTGLGGAFSYNEQFF.

This clonotype occurred many times. The CDR3 protein is CASRGAVQETQYF. DNA of the CDR3: TGCGCCAGCAGGGGGGCAGTCCAAGAGACCCAGTACTTC. The V gene is TRBV4-1, the J gene TRBJ2-5, with D perhaps TRBD1 (6 bases). Germline loops: CDR1 MGHRA, CDR2 YSYEKL. This CDR3 contains 13 residues. Trimming left V 6 bases short and J 1 base short, with 9 bases between.

This clonotype was seen at least ten times. V gene TRBV9 combines with J gene TRBJ1-6, with D hard to call. V lost 3 bases to trimming and J lost 7 bases, with 17 bases between them. From germline, CDR1 is SGDLS and CDR2 YYNGEE. This CDR3 comprises 16 residues. The CDR3 DNA sequence: TGTGCCAGCAGCGCGACCCAAGGGTTCATAAATTCACCCCTCCACTTT. Its protein is CASSATQGFINSPLHF.

This chain connects TRBV11-1 to TRBJ1-1, with D hard to call. The CDR3 is 11 residues long. V dropped 5 bases and J dropped 12 bases, with 13 bases sitting between them. The germline gives CDR1 SGHAT, CDR2 FQDESV (reference sequence). The CDR3 loop is CASSQAERSFF. DNA of the CDR3: TGTGCCAGCAGCCAGGCGGAGAGGTCTTTCTTT. Full variable domain (missing parts from reference TRBV11-1 and TRBJ1-1): EAEVAQSPRYKITEKSQAVAFWCDPISGHATLYWYRQILGQGPELLVQFQDESVVDDSQLPKDRFSAERLKGVDSTLKIQPAELGDSAMYLCASSQAERSFFGQGTRLTVV.

Ten or more counts support this clonotype. The J gene is TRBJ2-1, the V gene TRBV19; 8 bases agree with TRBD1. V shed 7 bases, J shed 13 bases, and the junction held 12 bases outside the gene matches. The CDR3 contains 13 residues. CDR1 is LNHDA and CDR2 is SQIVND in the germline V gene (reference sequence). CDR3 nucleotide sequence: TGTGCCAGTAACCACGGACAGGGCGCCACTCAGTTCTTC. Residues: CASNHGQGATQFF.

This clonotype was recorded a few times. It may be a read error: a sequence one base away is much more abundant. The chain uses TRBV12-3 or TRBV12-4 and TRBJ2-3, with D perhaps TRBD1 (5 bases). Near its end, the DNA agrees better with TRBJ1-5, so the J call may be wrong. CDR3 length equals 15 residues. The DNA for the CDR3 is TGTGCCAGCAGTTTGCTAGGGAGGGACCAGTATACGCAGCATTTT. Translated, it gives CASSLLGRDQYTQHF.

This clonotype was detected many times. This chain joins TRBV20-1 and TRBJ2-7, with D hard to call. V was trimmed by 1 base and J by 3 bases, leaving 7 bases between them. This CDR3 spans 12 amino acids. Germline V lookup: CDR1 DFQATT, CDR2 SNEGSKA (reference sequence). CDR3 sequence (DNA): TGCAGTGCTAGAGCCGACAACTACGAGCAGTACTTC. It translates to CSARADNYEQYF.

This clonotype showed up just a few times. The chain couples TRBV24-1 to TRBJ1-3; D remains unclear. CDR1 and CDR2 (germline): KGHDR, SFDVKD. CDR3 length: 13 residues. Deletions cut 9 bases from V and 8 bases from J, with 16 bases between. The chain's CDR3 is CATQDGRRDTIYF. CDR3 sequence (DNA): TGTGCCACCCAAGATGGTAGACGTGACACCATATATTTT.

The sample holds many counts of this clonotype. Its ends do not fully match the called genes, so a read error is possible. The J gene is TRBJ2-1, the V gene TRBV2; no definite D call. Germline V CDR1 and CDR2: SNHLY, FYNNEI. The CDR3 length is 10 residues. The CDR3 sequence: CASSLRLILF. The CDR3, as DNA: TGTGCCAGCAGTCTCCGCCTTATTCTCTTC.

In its sample, this clonotype was seen many times. The chain links TRBV19 to TRBJ1-2; possibly TRBD1 for D (5 bases). The length of the CDR3 is 16 residues. Per the germline V gene, CDR1 is LNHDA and CDR2 is SQIVND (reference sequence). Trimming stripped 2 bases from V and 5 bases from J, with 18 bases between. Here the CDR3 reads CASSISHTPRGYGYTF. CDR3 coding DNA: TGTGCCAGTAGTATAAGCCACACCCCGAGGGGTTATGGCTACACCTTC.

This clonotype occurred a few times. With a much larger clone just one base away, this may be a read error. The rearrangement joins TRBV15 to TRBJ1-1; no clear D gene. This CDR3 spans 14 amino acids. Per the germline V gene, CDR1 is LNHNV and CDR2 is YYDKDF (reference sequence). CDR3 amino acids: CATCRDFQAQEAFF. The CDR3 DNA reads as TGTGCCACCTGCAGAGATTTCCAAGCCCAAGAAGCTTTCTTT.

This chain connects TRBV19 to TRBJ1-1; D ambiguous. CDR3 size: 14 residues. CDR1 is LNHDA, CDR2 SQIVND, per germline (reference sequence). V was shortened by 0 bases and J by 4 bases, with 9 bases between the two germline ends. CDR3 in DNA: TGTGCCAGTAGTATAGACCCGGTGGGCACTGAAGCTTTCTTT. This codes for CASSIDPVGTEAFF.

The rearrangement joins TRBV5-8 to TRBJ1-1; TRBD1 matches 10 bases. CDR1 and CDR2 (germline): SGHTS, YDEGEE. V lost 10 bases and J lost 5; bases outside the gene matches: 14. CDR3 size: 15 residues. CDR3 nucleotide sequence: TGTGCCTTTTGGGGAGACAGGGGGCTGGGAACTGAAGCTTTCTTT. Translation: CAFWGDRGLGTEAFF. The complete variable domain, with remaining parts taken from reference TRBV5-8 and TRBJ1-1, reads EAGVTQSPTHLIKTRGQQATLRCSPISGHTSVYWYQQALGLGLQFLLWYDEGEERNRGNFPPRFSGRQFPNYSSELNVNALELEDSALYLCAFWGDRGLGTEAFFGQGTRLTVV.

The chain links TRBV12-3 or TRBV12-4 to TRBJ2-5, with 10 bases identical to TRBD2. V shed 5 bases, J shed 2 bases, and the junction held 8 bases outside the gene matches. The CDR3 spans 16 residues. The CDR3 reads CASSGAGSGGQETQYF. In nucleotides, the CDR3 is TGTGCCAGCAGTGGGGCGGGTAGCGGGGGGCAAGAGACCCAGTACTTC.

This chain uses TRBV6-1 with TRBJ2-1, with 8 bases aligning to TRBD1. This CDR3 has 15 amino acids. Trimming at V came to 4 bases and at J to 4 bases, leaving 6 bases not matched to a gene. The V gene's germline CDR1 is MNHNS and CDR2 SASEGT. As DNA, the CDR3 is TGTGCCAGCAGTGCCGCAGGGGGCGAATACAATGAGCAGTTCTTC. Protein: CASSAAGGEYNEQFF.

The chain combines TRBV10-3 with TRBJ1-2; weak D call: TRBD1 (5 bases). The CDR3 runs 15 residues. V lost 2 bases to trimming and J lost 2 bases, with 12 bases between them. The germline gives CDR1 ENHRY, CDR2 SYGVKD. CDR3 protein: CAISENRSPNYGYTF. CDR3 coding DNA: TGTGCCATCAGTGAGAACAGGAGCCCAAACTATGGCTACACCTTC.

In its sample, this clonotype was seen many times. This sequence joins TRBV7-9 and TRBJ1-4; no firm D call. V was pared by 4 bases and J by 4 bases, with 13 bases between. This CDR3 is built from 15 residues. CDR1 and CDR2 (germline): SEHNR, FQNEAQ (reference sequence). The CDR3 DNA reads TGTGCCAGCAGCTCCCCGGACTGGTATAATGAAAAACTGTTTTTT. This codes for CASSSPDWYNEKLFF.

The J gene is TRBJ1-3, the V gene TRBV9; no clear D. The CDR3 runs to 15 residues. Germline V gene lookup returns CDR1 SGDLS and CDR2 YYNGEE. Trimming took off 0 bases at V and 0 bases at J, with 7 bases between the two ends. Here the CDR3 reads CASSVAVNSGNTIYF. Written as DNA, the CDR3 is TGTGCCAGCAGCGTAGCAGTAAACTCTGGAAACACCATATATTTT.

The V and J genes are TRBV7-8 and TRBJ2-7; 8 bases line up with TRBD1. CDR3 length: 14 amino acids. V lost 2 bases, J lost 5 bases, and 5 bases stayed unmatched. Germline-derived CDR1 and CDR2 are SGHVS and FQNEAQ. CDR3 coding DNA: TGTGCCAGCAGCTTACTCCAGGGGGCCCACGAGCAGTACTTC. It encodes CASSLLQGAHEQYF.

This clonotype was picked up many times. Written as DNA, the CDR3 is TGTGCCAGCAGCTTAGCGGTAGGGACTGAAGCTTTCTTT. Protein sequence: CASSLAVGTEAFF. This chain uses TRBV7-2 with TRBJ1-1; D gene unclear. Germline CDR1 is SGHTA and CDR2 is FQGNSA. The CDR3 has 13 amino acids. V lost 0 bases and J lost 5, with 7 bases in between. The whole variable domain, filled in from reference TRBV7-2 and TRBJ1-1, reads GAGVSQSPSNKVTEKGKDVELRCDPISGHTALYWYRQSLGQGLEFLIYFQGNSAPDKSGLPSDRFSAERTGGSVSTLTIQRTQQEDSAVYLCASSLAVGTEAFFGQGTRLTVV.

On this clonotype itself: A read error may account for a junction end that differs from germline. CDR3 bases: TGTGCCAGCACCTTAGTGCAGGGCGTCATCTACGAGCAGTACTTC. It translates to CASTLVQGVIYEQYF. The genes are TRBV7-2 and TRBJ2-7, with a tentative D call TRBD1 (5 bases). Germline loops: CDR1 SGHTA, CDR2 FQGNSA. The CDR3 length is 15 residues.

J is TRBJ1-2 and V is TRBV3-1; D is unresolved. The CDR3 is 14 amino acids. CDR1 is LGHDT and CDR2 is YNNKEL in the germline V gene (reference sequence). V was shortened by 2 bases and J by 8 bases, with 15 bases between the two germline ends. The CDR3 DNA is TGTGCCAGCAGCCAAAACCCCTTAGGTCCCGGCTACACCTTC. This gives the protein CASSQNPLGPGYTF.

This clonotype was recorded many times. The chain uses TRBV5-1 and TRBJ2-7; perhaps D is TRBD1 or TRBD2 (5 bases each). Germline V lookup: CDR1 SGHRS, CDR2 YFSETQ. The CDR3 totals 15 residues. The V end was cut by 0 bases, the J end by 3 bases, with 13 bases between. The CDR3 coding sequence is TGCGCCAGCAGCTTGGCGGGGACGGATAACTACGAGCAGTACTTC. This codes for CASSLAGTDNYEQYF.

In this sample, this clonotype turned up once. Since the CDR3 does not end with the conserved phenylalanine or tryptophan, this likely comes from a read error. The DNA is left out, because the CDR3 cannot be placed on it with certainty; the CDR3 is given as TCRdb lists it. V is TRBV24-1 and J is TRBJ2-1; the D call of TRBD2 is as the table states it, not checked on the DNA. CDR1 and CDR2 from the germline V gene are KGHDR and SFDVKD. The CDR3 has 11 residues if both end residues are counted. The CDR3 loop reads CALSLAGAQII.

Details on this clonotype: A read error may produce the germline difference seen at one junction end. This chain joins TRBV11-1 and TRBJ2-3, with 8 bases that match TRBD1. CDR3 length equals 15 residues. The germline V gene encodes CDR1 SGHAT and CDR2 FQDESV (reference sequence). CDR3 sequence: CASNLAKDRADTQYF. CDR3 sequence (DNA): TGTGCCAGCAACTTAGCCAAGGACAGGGCAGATACGCAGTATTTT.